This TCR beta chain derives from a study of cytomegalovirus exposure and HLA in healthy donors. Whole-study findings and limits: Rarity characterized most TCR sequences, yet some public TCRs appeared in many donors. It was reportedly the case that the classifier diagnosed cytomegalovirus status with high specificity and sensitivity.

This clone was counted once. What it binds is not known. Different DNA sequences within this sample yield the same CDR3. These donors counted as nominally healthy when sampled, but unrecorded immune exposures were likely. The PCR employed 60 Vbeta primers together with 13 Jbeta primers. Sequenced by immunoSEQ multiplex PCR; TCRdb stores in-frame clones only, minus some. The repertoire holds under 200,000 clones, with roughly 74% as singletons. The clonotype was recovered from a young woman in good health and CMV-seronegative. The sample consisted of PBMCs.

CDR3 DNA sequence: TGTGCCAGCAGCCCGACAGGCTACGAGCAGTACTTC. Translation: CASSPTGYEQYF. The chain recombines TRBV27 with TRBJ2-7; weak D call: TRBD1 (6 bases). V lost 6 bases to trimming and J lost 3 bases, with 9 bases between them. This CDR3 has 12 residues. CDR1 MNHEY and CDR2 SMNVEV come from the germline V gene (reference sequence).